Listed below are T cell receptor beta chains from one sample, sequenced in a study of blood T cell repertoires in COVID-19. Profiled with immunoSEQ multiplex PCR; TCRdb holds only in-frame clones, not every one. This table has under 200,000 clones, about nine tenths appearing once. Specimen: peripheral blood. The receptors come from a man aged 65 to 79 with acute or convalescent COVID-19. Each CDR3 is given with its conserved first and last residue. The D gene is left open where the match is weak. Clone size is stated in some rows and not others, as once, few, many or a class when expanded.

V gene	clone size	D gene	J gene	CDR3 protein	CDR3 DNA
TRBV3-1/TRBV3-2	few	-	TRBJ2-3	CASSRLDDTQYF	TGTGCCAGCAGCCGACTAGACGATACGCAGTATTTT
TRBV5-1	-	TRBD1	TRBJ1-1	CASSLVAGGNTEAFF	TGCGCCAGCAGCTTGGTTGCAGGGGGCAACACTGAAGCTTTCTTT
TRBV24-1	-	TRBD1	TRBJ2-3	CATSDPTGPGDTQYF	TGTGCCACCAGTGATCCGACAGGGCCCGGGGATACGCAGTATTTT
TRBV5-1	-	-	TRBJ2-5	CASSLTVEETQYF	TGCGCCAGCAGCTTGACGGTTGAAGAGACCCAGTACTTC
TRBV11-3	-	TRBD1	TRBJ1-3	CASSLRGQLGNTIYF	TGTGCCAGCAGCTTAAGGGGACAGCTTGGAAACACCATATATTTT
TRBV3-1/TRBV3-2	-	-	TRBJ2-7	CASSQGPTGEQYF	TGTGCCAGCAGCCAAGGGCCAACGGGAGAGCAGTACTTC
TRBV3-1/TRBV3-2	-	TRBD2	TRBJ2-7	CASSPRGGGDEQYF	TGTGCCAGCAGCCCCCGCGGGGGGGGAGACGAGCAGTACTTC
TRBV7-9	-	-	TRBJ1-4	CASSREPWEEKLFF	TGTGCCAGCAGCCGAGAGCCTTGGGAGGAAAAACTGTTTTTT
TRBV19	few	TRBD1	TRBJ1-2	CASSILGQGDLGYTF	TGTGCCAGTAGTATATTGGGACAGGGGGATCTTGGCTACACCTTC
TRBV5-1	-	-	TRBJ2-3	CARRESTDTQYF	TGCGCCAGGAGGGAGAGCACAGATACGCAGTATTTT
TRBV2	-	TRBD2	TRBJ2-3	CASSEMGGTDTQYF	TGTGCCAGCAGTGAGATGGGAGGGACAGATACGCAGTATTTT
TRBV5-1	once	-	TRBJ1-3	CASSQDSFGNTIYF	TGCGCCAGCAGCCAGGACAGCTTCGGAAACACCATATATTTT
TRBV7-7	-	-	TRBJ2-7	CASSLASRFFSYEQYF	TGTGCCAGCAGCTTAGCATCTCGGTTTTTTTCCTACGAGCAGTACTTC
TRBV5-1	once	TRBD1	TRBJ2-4	CASSSSTGGNIQYF	TGCGCCAGCAGCTCTTCGACAGGGGGAAACATTCAGTACTTC
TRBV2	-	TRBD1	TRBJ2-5	CASSSSRTGEPETQYF	TGTGCCAGCAGTTCTTCTCGGACAGGGGAGCCGGAGACCCAGTACTTC